The sample holds many counts of the clone carrying this TCR beta chain. The CDR3 consists of 16 residues. Germline loops: CDR1 LGHNA, CDR2 YSLEER. V lost 0 bases, J lost 7 bases, and 18 bases lay in between. The data originate from a study of Graves' ophthalmopathy and Graves' hyperthyroidism. RNA transcripts were the source from which TCR beta CDR3 regions were amplified. The authors performed first-round RT-PCR with HTBI primers and then a second-round multiplex PCR. TCRdb independently ran MiXCR on the multiplex PCR reads; one entry per CDR3 protein. There are fewer than 350,000 distinct CDR3 sequences in the sample; 15% to 20% occur only once, and 9% to 15% lies in the top ten.

This clonotype was sampled from an adult man with Graves' ophthalmopathy. The genes are TRBV4-3 and TRBJ2-5; D may be TRBD1 (5 bases). Material: peripheral blood. The DNA of the CDR3 is TGCGCCAGCAGCCAAGATAGTGTGGGGCGTACGGCGACCCAGTACTTC. Its protein product is CASSQDSVGRTATQYF.